One and the same sample provided the 10 T cell receptor beta chains below, sequenced in a study of T cells in Graves' hyperthyroidism and ophthalmopathy. Researchers amplified the TCR beta CDR3 regions from RNA transcripts. First-round RT-PCR of the TCR CDR3 relied on the HTBI primer set. TCRdb used MiXCR to reprocess the multiplex PCR reads, holding one entry per CDR3 protein. The sample shows approximately 370,000 distinct CDR3 sequences, roughly 17% of them seen only once. The sequenced sample consisted of blood. These receptors originate from a woman aged 25 to 39 with Graves' hyperthyroidism that later progressed to Graves' ophthalmopathy.

The V call is TRBV20-1, the J call TRBJ2-3; TRBD2 agrees at 9 bases. Trimming at V came to 5 bases and at J to 1 base, leaving 10 bases not matched to a gene. Germline CDR1 DFQATT, CDR2 SNEGSKA (reference sequence). This CDR3 region has 16 residues. CDR3 coding DNA: TGCAGTGCTCCCGGCCGGAGCGGGGGGCGCACAGATACGCAGTATTTT. Protein product: CSAPGRSGGRTDTQYF.

This clonotype was found many times. The V call is TRBV11-1, the J call TRBJ2-4; D possibly corresponds to TRBD2 (6 bases). V was cut by 4 bases and J by 5 bases, with 15 bases left in between. The germline CDR1 and CDR2 sequences are SGHAT and FQDESV (reference sequence). The CDR3 has 15 residues. The CDR3 loop reads CASSSEGMVENIQYF. As DNA, the CDR3 is TGTGCCAGCAGCTCGGAGGGGATGGTGGAAAACATTCAGTACTTC.

This clonotype came up many times. The genes are TRBV28 and TRBJ1-1; D not certain. CDR3 length equals 15 residues. Trimming stripped 7 bases from V and 4 bases from J, with 19 bases between. Germline CDR1 and CDR2: MDHEN and SYDVKM. Here the CDR3 reads CASTTPAPGGTEAFF. For the CDR3, the DNA is TGTGCCAGCACCACTCCAGCCCCGGGCGGCACTGAAGCTTTCTTT.

A few counts support this clonotype. CDR3 loop: CASSLFGGGEQFF. The CDR3 region has the DNA TGTGCCAGCAGCTTATTCGGCGGAGGTGAGCAGTTCTTC. V gene TRBV11-2 combines with J gene TRBJ2-1, with a tentative D call TRBD2 (5 bases). Trimming stripped 2 bases from V and 9 bases from J, with 11 bases between. CDR1 is SGHAT and CDR2 is FQNNGV in the germline V gene. The CDR3 runs to 13 residues.

The rearrangement joins TRBV28 to TRBJ1-2; D remains ambiguous. The germline V and J ends were trimmed by 7 bases and 6 bases, with 18 bases remaining between them. The CDR3 length is 14 residues. Germline lookup yields CDR1 MDHEN and CDR2 SYDVKM. CDR3 in amino acids: CASITSVRGDGYTF. The CDR3 DNA sequence: TGTGCCAGCATTACGTCGGTCCGCGGGGATGGCTACACCTTC.

This clonotype was detected many times. The CDR3 spells CATSSGDGNEQFF. The CDR3 nucleotides read TGTGCCACCAGCAGTGGAGACGGGAATGAGCAGTTCTTC. The J gene is TRBJ2-1, the V gene TRBV15, with no clear D. The germline V gene has CDR1 LNHNV and CDR2 YYDKDF (reference sequence). V lost 3 bases to trimming and J lost 7 bases, with 10 bases between them. This CDR3 region has 13 residues.

This clonotype was counted many times. The rearrangement links TRBV6-2 or TRBV6-3 to TRBJ2-1; 12 bases agree with TRBD2. This CDR3 is built from 16 residues. J lost 5 bases, V lost 5 bases, and 7 bases had no gene match. Germline CDR1 reads MNHEY; CDR2 reads SVGEGT. The CDR3 spells CASSEWTSGIDNEQFF. The CDR3 DNA is TGTGCCAGCAGTGAATGGACTAGCGGGATAGACAATGAGCAGTTCTTC.

This clonotype was recorded many times. The V and J genes are TRBV6-1 and TRBJ1-1; 7 bases match TRBD1. Germline V gives CDR1 MNHNS, CDR2 SASEGT. The ends lost 6 bases at V and 3 bases at J; junction bases unmatched: 4. There are 13 residues in the CDR3. CDR3 DNA: TGTGCCAGCAGCCGCGACAGGGACACTGAAGCTTTCTTT. Amino acid sequence: CASSRDRDTEAFF.

This clonotype was detected ten times or more. The gene calls are TRBV25-1 and TRBJ1-2; TRBD1 might be the D (5 bases). The germline CDR1 and CDR2 sequences are MGHDK and SYGVNS. The length of the CDR3 is 14 residues. Trimming cost V 0 bases and J 2 bases, with 7 bases left between them. This chain's CDR3 is CASSEYTGNYGYTF. Here the CDR3 DNA reads TGTGCCAGCAGTGAATATACAGGCAACTATGGCTACACCTTC.

The genes are TRBV7-2 and TRBJ2-7; D is perhaps TRBD1 (5 bases). Germline CDR1 reads SGHTA; CDR2 reads FQGNSA. V was cut by 0 bases and J by 2 bases, with 11 bases left in between. The CDR3 sequence is 15 residues long. The DNA of the CDR3 is TGTGCCAGCAGCTTAGCGCCAGGGATTACCTACGAGCAGTACTTC. Encoded protein: CASSLAPGITYEQYF.